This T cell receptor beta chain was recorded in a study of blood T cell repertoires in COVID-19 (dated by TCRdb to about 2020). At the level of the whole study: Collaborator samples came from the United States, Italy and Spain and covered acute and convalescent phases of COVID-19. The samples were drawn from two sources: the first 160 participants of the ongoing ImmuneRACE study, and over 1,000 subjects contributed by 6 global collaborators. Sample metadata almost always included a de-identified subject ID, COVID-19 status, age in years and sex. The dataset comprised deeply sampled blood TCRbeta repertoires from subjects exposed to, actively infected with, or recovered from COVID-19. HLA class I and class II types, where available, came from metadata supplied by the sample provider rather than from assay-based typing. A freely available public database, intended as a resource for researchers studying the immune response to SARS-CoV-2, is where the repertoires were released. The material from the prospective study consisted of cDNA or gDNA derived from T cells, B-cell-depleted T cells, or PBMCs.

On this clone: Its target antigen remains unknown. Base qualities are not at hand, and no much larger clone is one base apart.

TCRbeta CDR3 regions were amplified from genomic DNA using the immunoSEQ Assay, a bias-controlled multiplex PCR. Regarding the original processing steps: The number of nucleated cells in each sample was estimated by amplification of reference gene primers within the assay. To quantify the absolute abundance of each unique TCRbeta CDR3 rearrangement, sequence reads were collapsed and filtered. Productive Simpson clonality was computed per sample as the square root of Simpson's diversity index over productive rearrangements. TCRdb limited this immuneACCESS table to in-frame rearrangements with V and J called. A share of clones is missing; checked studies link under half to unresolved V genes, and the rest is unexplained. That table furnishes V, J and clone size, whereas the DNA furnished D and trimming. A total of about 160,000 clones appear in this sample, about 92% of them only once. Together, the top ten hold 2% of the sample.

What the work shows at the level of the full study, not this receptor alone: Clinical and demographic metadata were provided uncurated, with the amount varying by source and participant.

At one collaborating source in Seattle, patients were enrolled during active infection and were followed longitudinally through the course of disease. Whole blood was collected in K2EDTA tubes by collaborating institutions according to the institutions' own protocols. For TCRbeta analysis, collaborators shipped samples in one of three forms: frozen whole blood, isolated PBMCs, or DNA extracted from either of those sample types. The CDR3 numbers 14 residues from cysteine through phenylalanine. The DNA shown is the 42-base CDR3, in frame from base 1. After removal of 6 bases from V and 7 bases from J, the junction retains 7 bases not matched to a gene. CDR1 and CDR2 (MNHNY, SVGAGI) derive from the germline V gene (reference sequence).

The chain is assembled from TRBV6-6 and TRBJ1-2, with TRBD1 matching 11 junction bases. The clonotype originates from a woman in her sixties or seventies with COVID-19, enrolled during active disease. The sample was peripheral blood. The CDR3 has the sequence CASSTGQGVGGYTF. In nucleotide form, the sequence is TGTGCCAGCAGCACGGGACAGGGGGTAGGTGGCTACACCTTC.